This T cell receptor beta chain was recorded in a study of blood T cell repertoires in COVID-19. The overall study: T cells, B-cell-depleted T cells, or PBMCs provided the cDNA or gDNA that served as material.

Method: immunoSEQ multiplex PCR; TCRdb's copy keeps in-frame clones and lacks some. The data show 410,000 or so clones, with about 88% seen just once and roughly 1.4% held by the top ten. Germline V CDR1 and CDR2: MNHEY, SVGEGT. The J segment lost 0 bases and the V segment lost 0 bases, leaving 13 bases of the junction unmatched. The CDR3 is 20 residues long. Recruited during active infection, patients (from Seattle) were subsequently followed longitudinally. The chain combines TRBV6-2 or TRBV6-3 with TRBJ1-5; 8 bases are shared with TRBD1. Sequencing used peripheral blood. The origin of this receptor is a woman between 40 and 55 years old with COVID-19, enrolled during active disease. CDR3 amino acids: CASSYSTGAGGLDSNQPQHF. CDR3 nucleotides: TGTGCCAGCAGTTACTCGACAGGGGCAGGGGGCCTAGATAGCAATCAGCCCCAGCATTTT.